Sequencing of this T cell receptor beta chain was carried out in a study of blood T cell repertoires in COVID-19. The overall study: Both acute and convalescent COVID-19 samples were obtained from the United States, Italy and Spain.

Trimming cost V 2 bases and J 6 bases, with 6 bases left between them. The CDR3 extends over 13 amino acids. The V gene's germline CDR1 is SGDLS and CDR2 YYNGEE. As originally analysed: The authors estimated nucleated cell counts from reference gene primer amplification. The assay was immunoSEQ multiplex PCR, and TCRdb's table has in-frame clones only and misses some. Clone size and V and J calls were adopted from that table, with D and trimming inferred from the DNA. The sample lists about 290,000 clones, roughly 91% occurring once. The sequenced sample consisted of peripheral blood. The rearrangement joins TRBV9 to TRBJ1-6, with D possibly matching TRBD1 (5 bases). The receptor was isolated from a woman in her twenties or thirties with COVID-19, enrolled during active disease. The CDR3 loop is CASSVTANSPLHF. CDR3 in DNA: TGTGCCAGCAGCGTGACAGCTAATTCACCCCTCCACTTT. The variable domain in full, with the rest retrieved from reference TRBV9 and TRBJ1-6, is DSGVTQTPKHLITATGQRVTLRCSPRSGDLSVYWYQQSLDQGLQFLIQYYNGEERAKGNILERFSAQQFPDLHSELNLSSLELGDSALYFCASSVTANSPLHFGNGTRLTVT.